These T cell receptor beta chains were read from a single sample in a study of T cell repertoires in ileal Crohn's disease. The method was immunoSEQ multiplex PCR; TCRdb's version includes in-frame clones alone and lacks a portion of them. Of 30,000 or so clones in the sample, roughly three quarters were seen once. Input material: ileal tissue. The receptors shown here come from an adult with Crohn's disease. Both conserved end residues are part of each CDR3. D genes are given only for firm matches. Size is stated for part of the rows, as once, few or many counts, or as a class when the clone is expanded.

TGTGCCAGCAGCCGCTCGGGGGTAGTGAGTGGCGAGCAGTACTTC | CASSRSGVVSGEQYF | few | TRBJ2-7 | TRBV7-9 | -
TGCGCCAGCAGCCAAGGTTTGACGGGGGGAGCCTCCTACGAGCAGTACTTC | CASSQGLTGGASYEQYF | - | TRBJ2-7 | TRBV4-1 | TRBD2
TGTGCCAGCAGCTTGCAGGGTGCAGATACGCAGTATTTT | CASSLQGADTQYF | - | TRBJ2-3 | TRBV7-2 | -
TGTGCCAGCAGCTTAGGCAGCTATGGCTACACCTTC | CASSLGSYGYTF | once | TRBJ1-2 | TRBV7-2 | -
TGTGCCAGTACACCAGCGGGGGCAAGCGGGGGCGAGCAGTACTTC | CASTPAGASGGEQYF | - | TRBJ2-7 | TRBV19 | TRBD2
TGCGCCAGCAGCATCGGACTAGCGGACAATGAGCAGTTCTTC | CASSIGLADNEQFF | - | TRBJ2-1 | TRBV5-1 | TRBD2
TGTGCCAGTAGTATACGGGACAGGAGGTTGAACACTGAAGCTTTCTTT | CASSIRDRRLNTEAFF | - | TRBJ1-1 | TRBV19 | TRBD1
TGTGCCAGCAGCTTGCCAGGGGAGCCCCAGCATTTT | CASSLPGEPQHF | - | TRBJ1-5 | TRBV5-4 | -
TGTGCCAGCAGCTCTGGGACTAGCGGGGGGGATACGCAGTATTTT | CASSSGTSGGDTQYF | - | TRBJ2-3 | TRBV7-2 | TRBD2
TGTGCCAGTCGAGAGGCGGGGCGTTATAGCAATCAGCCCCAGCATTTT | CASREAGRYSNQPQHF | - | TRBJ1-5 | TRBV19 | -
TGCAGCGTTACCGACAATAACTATGGCTACACCTTC | CSVTDNNYGYTF | - | TRBJ1-2 | TRBV29-1 | -
TGTGCCAGCTCACCGGAGAGGTTCACCGGGGAGCTGTTTTTT | CASSPERFTGELFF | - | TRBJ2-2 | TRBV18 | -
TGTGCCAGCAGCGTCCTAGCGGGGGGGGCTGGGGAGCTGTTTTTT | CASSVLAGGAGELFF | - | TRBJ2-2 | TRBV9 | TRBD2
TGTGCCAGCAGCTTAGCCCCAGCGTACGAGCAGTACTTC | CASSLAPAYEQYF | - | TRBJ2-7 | TRBV7-2 | -
TGTGCCAGCAGTTACCGGACAGACTTTTCACCCCTCCACTTT | CASSYRTDFSPLHF | - | TRBJ1-6 | TRBV6-5 | -
TGTGCCAGCTCACCGAGACAGGGAGAGAGGGAGACCCAGTACTTC | CASSPRQGERETQYF | - | TRBJ2-5 | TRBV18 | TRBD1
TGTGCCAGCAGCTTAGGGGGGCTGACTGGAAACACCATATATTTT | CASSLGGLTGNTIYF | - | TRBJ1-3 | TRBV7-2 | -
TGTGCCAGCAGGGAAGAAATATCGGGTCAGCCCCAGCATTTT | CASREEISGQPQHF | - | TRBJ1-5 | TRBV2 | -
TGTGCCAGTAGTATTAGAGGGACAGTAGCCAATGAGCAGTTCTTC | CASSIRGTVANEQFF | - | TRBJ2-1 | TRBV19 | TRBD1
TGTGCCAGCAGCTCCCTGTGGGGGGACGACTATGGCTACACCTTC | CASSSLWGDDYGYTF | few | TRBJ1-2 | TRBV7-9 | -
TGTGCCAGCAGGTTTGGTAACGGGGGAGAGACCCAGTACTTC | CASRFGNGGETQYF | - | TRBJ2-5 | TRBV11-2 | -
TGCGCCAGCAGCCATCCCGGGACAGGGAACTCCTACGAGCAGTACTTC | CASSHPGTGNSYEQYF | - | TRBJ2-7 | TRBV4-1 | TRBD1
TGTGCCAGCAGCAAAGGGAGAGGGTCTGGGGCCAACGTCCTGACTTTC | CASSKGRGSGANVLTF | - | TRBJ2-6 | TRBV21-1 | -
TGCGCCAGCAGCTCTAACGGGGGGGAAGAGACCCAGTACTTC | CASSSNGGEETQYF | - | TRBJ2-5 | TRBV5-1 | TRBD2
TGCGCCAGCAGCCAAGAGGAGGGTATTCTCTATGGCTACACCTTC | CASSQEEGILYGYTF | few | TRBJ1-2 | TRBV4-3 | -
TGTGCCAGCAGTGGCGGGACAGCCAAAAACATTCAGTACTTC | CASSGGTAKNIQYF | - | TRBJ2-4 | TRBV6-1 | -
TGTGCCAGCAGTTCCGGAGCTTCCCCCTACGAGCAGTACTTC | CASSSGASPYEQYF | - | TRBJ2-7 | TRBV27 | -
TGTGCCAGCAGCTTACTTGGACAGGGTGAATATGGCTACACCTTC | CASSLLGQGEYGYTF | - | TRBJ1-2 | TRBV11-2 | TRBD1
TGTGCCAGCAGCTTAGGAGGAGGTAGCAATCAGCCCCAGCATTTT | CASSLGGGSNQPQHF | - | TRBJ1-5 | TRBV7-2 | -
TGTGCCAGCAGTTTAGCGGGGGGTCGCTCTGGGGCCAACGTCCTGACTTTC | CASSLAGGRSGANVLTF | once | TRBJ2-6 | TRBV27 | TRBD2
TGTGCCAGCAGCCTGACAGGGGGGTCCTACGAGCAGTACTTC | CASSLTGGSYEQYF | - | TRBJ2-7 | TRBV6-5 | TRBD1
TGTGCCAGCAGCTTGGACCGGAGGAGTGGAAACACCATATATTTT | CASSLDRRSGNTIYF | - | TRBJ1-3 | TRBV7-2 | -
TGTGCCAGCAGCTTAGCGGGCCAGGCGTCCTACGAGCAGTACTTC | CASSLAGQASYEQYF | - | TRBJ2-7 | TRBV7-9 | -